Here is one TCR beta chain with its context. The antigen is not known. Healthy donors of bone marrow made up the group. 13 Jbeta primers and 60 Vbeta primers were used for the PCR. The table came from immunoSEQ multiplex PCR; TCRdb's copy has only in-frame clones and leaves some out. The sample contains more than 95,000 clones, around 76% of which appear only once. The sample originates from a study of cytomegalovirus exposure and HLA in healthy donors. Points from the study as a whole: For cytomegalovirus status, the classifier reportedly gave diagnoses with high specificity and sensitivity. Segments of the TCR beta V type were, in most cases, productive about 87% or about 30% of the time in an earlier analysis.

This TCR came from a man aged 45-65 years in good health and CMV-seropositive. Sequenced input: PBMCs.

CDR3 in DNA: TGTGCCAGCAGCCAACCAAGACAGAGTCCGGGGGTTGAGCAGTACTTC. Residues: CASSQPRQSPGVEQYF. V gene TRBV14 combines with J gene TRBJ2-7, with a tentative D call TRBD2 (6 bases). There are 16 residues in the CDR3. CDR1 and CDR2 from the germline V gene are SGHDN and FVKESK. Trimming shortened V by 2 bases and J by 7 bases, and 21 bases separated the two germline ends.